The 10 T cell receptor beta chains reported below all come from one sample, sequenced in a study of shared clonotypes between healthy human individuals. The assay was immunoSEQ multiplex PCR, and TCRdb's table has in-frame clones only and misses some. The sample records approximately 510,000 clones, less than 85% being singletons. What was sequenced was PBMCs. The receptors stem from a woman aged 40 to 49 in good health. Some clones in this sample may be carry-over from other donors' samples.

Remarks on this clone: Different DNA sequences within this sample yield the same CDR3. The J gene is TRBJ2-7, the V gene TRBV19, with a possible D match to TRBD1 (6 bases). The germline V gene encodes CDR1 LNHDA and CDR2 SQIVND (reference sequence). The V end was cut by 5 bases, the J end by 2 bases, with 13 bases between. This CDR3 is 14 amino acids long. The CDR3 nucleotides read TGTGCCAGTAGTTCCGGGACATCAGCCTACGAGCAGTACTTC. Its translation is CASSSGTSAYEQYF. Together with reference TRBV19 and TRBJ2-7, the CDR3 gives the full variable domain: DGGITQSPKYLFRKEGQNVTLSCEQNLNHDAMYWYRQDPGQGLRLIYYSQIVNDFQKGDIAEGYSVSREKKESFPLTVTSAQKNPTAFYLCASSSGTSAYEQYFGPGTRLTVT.

The rearrangement links TRBV4-1 to TRBJ2-4; D possibly corresponds to TRBD1 (6 bases). Trimming took off 1 base at V and 0 bases at J, with 22 bases between the two ends. CDR3 length equals 20 residues. The germline V gene has CDR1 MGHRA and CDR2 YSYEKL. CDR3 in amino acids: CASSQVSYLRDTRAKNIQYF. Here the CDR3 DNA reads TGCGCCAGCAGCCAAGTGTCCTACCTCCGGGACACTCGAGCCAAAAACATTCAGTACTTC.

This clone was found once. V usage is TRBV10-2 and J usage is TRBJ2-4; possibly TRBD1 for D (6 bases). The CDR3 spans 15 residues. Between the trimmed V and J ends, which lost 6 bases and 0 bases, there was a span of 12 bases. Germline V gene sequence: CDR1 WSHSY, CDR2 SAAADI. CDR3 protein: CASSPQGLAKNIQYF. CDR3 in DNA: TGCGCCAGCAGCCCCCAGGGGTTAGCCAAAAACATTCAGTACTTC.

The rearrangement uses TRBV9 and TRBJ2-7; 7 bases line up with TRBD2. This CDR3 is 16 amino acids long. Germline CDR1 SGDLS, CDR2 YYNGEE. Unmatched junction bases numbered 9, after V lost 1 base and J lost 2 bases. The CDR3 protein is CASSVSSSGFPYEQYF. Written as DNA, the CDR3 is TGTGCCAGCAGCGTAAGTTCTAGCGGATTCCCCTACGAGCAGTACTTC.

The chain couples TRBV11-3 to TRBJ2-7; TRBD1 matches at 7 bases. V was clipped by 3 bases and J by 2 bases; unmatched bases: 4. The V gene's germline CDR1 is SGHNT and CDR2 YENEEA. The CDR3 has 14 residues. CDR3 in amino acids: CASSFTGAAYEQYF. CDR3 nucleotides: TGTGCCAGCAGCTTTACAGGGGCGGCCTACGAGCAGTACTTC.

J is TRBJ2-1 and V is TRBV2, with TRBD2 identical over 7 bases. The length of the CDR3 is 15 residues. Germline assignment: CDR1 SNHLY and CDR2 FYNNEI. V was pared by 6 bases and J by 9 bases, with 14 bases of the junction left unmatched. CDR3 loop: CASRNSGPWGSEQFF. As DNA, the CDR3 is TGTGCCAGCAGGAATAGCGGGCCGTGGGGTAGTGAGCAGTTCTTC.

This chain joins TRBV30 and TRBJ1-2; D possibly corresponds to TRBD1 (5 bases). Trimming pared 0 bases from V and 4 bases from J, leaving 9 bases between. This CDR3 has 13 amino acids. CDR1 and CDR2 (germline): GTSNPN, SVGIG (reference sequence). CDR3 DNA: TGTGCCTGGAGTGTTCAGGGCAGCTATGGCTACACCTTC. It encodes CAWSVQGSYGYTF.

The gene calls are TRBV5-1 and TRBJ2-1, with TRBD2 identical over 13 bases. From germline, CDR1 is SGHRS and CDR2 YFSETQ. Losses at the gene ends were 7 bases for V and 12 bases for J; bases not matched to a gene: 13. This CDR3 is built from 15 residues. The CDR3 reads CASSTGLAGSGGQFF. The CDR3 DNA reads as TGCGCCAGCTCTACGGGACTAGCGGGATCAGGGGGGCAGTTCTTC. Filled out from reference TRBV5-1 and TRBJ2-1, the complete variable domain reads KAGVTQTPRYLIKTRGQQVTLSCSPISGHRSVSWYQQTPGQGLQFLFEYFSETQRNKGNFPGRFSGRQFSNSRSEMNVSTLELGDSALYLCASSTGLAGSGGQFFGPGTRLTVL.

V gene TRBV11-1 combines with J gene TRBJ2-3; D may be TRBD1 (6 bases). This CDR3 spans 16 amino acids. Germline CDR1 reads SGHAT; CDR2 reads FQDESV (reference sequence). V was cut by 3 bases and J by 0 bases, with 13 bases left in between. The CDR3 DNA is TGTGCCAGCAGCTTTAGTACAGGGCGGAGCACAGATACGCAGTATTTT. Translation: CASSFSTGRSTDTQYF.

J is TRBJ1-5 and V is TRBV30; D may be TRBD1 (5 bases). The CDR3 has 13 residues. Germline V gene lookup returns CDR1 GTSNPN and CDR2 SVGIG (reference sequence). Between the trimmed V and J ends, which lost 4 bases and 2 bases, there was a span of 9 bases. CDR3 sequence: CAWTQGGNQPQHF. CDR3 DNA: TGTGCCTGGACCCAGGGCGGCAATCAGCCCCAGCATTTT.